This T cell receptor beta chain was retrieved from a study of cytomegalovirus exposure and HLA in healthy donors. For the study at large: Early release data held 80 million to 100 million unique TCRs from HLA-typed donors. Broader study findings: A link between a missense DCLRE1C variant and TCR beta V- and J-gene trimming emerged from a later analysis. Most subjects' HLA-A and HLA-B alleles were reportedly predicted from TCR beta sequences.

As regards this clone: The antigen is undetermined.

The PCR ran on 60 Vbeta and 13 Jbeta primers. Data came from immunoSEQ multiplex PCR; TCRdb stores just in-frame clones and leaves some out. The top ten hold 5.4% of the sample, which has 200,000 to 250,000 clones, 82% seen once. Germline V gives CDR1 LNHNV, CDR2 YYDKDF (reference sequence). This CDR3 is built from 16 residues. V dropped 3 bases and J dropped 5 bases, with 18 bases sitting between them. Donors sampled were nominally healthy, though unrecorded immune exposures were likely. The V and J genes are TRBV15 and TRBJ2-3; tentatively, D is TRBD1 (6 bases). The specimen was PBMCs. The receptor was isolated from a woman aged 40 to 49 in good health and CMV-seropositive. The CDR3 DNA sequence: TGTGCCACCAGCAGGAGACCGGGACACGGCAGAGATACGCAGTATTTT. Its protein product is CATSRRPGHGRDTQYF.